The 5 T cell receptor beta chains given below trace back to one sample, sequenced in a study of blood T cell repertoires in COVID-19. The method was immunoSEQ multiplex PCR; TCRdb's version includes in-frame clones alone and lacks a portion of them. This sample has some 160,000 clones, with roughly 74% found just once. Material: peripheral blood. All receptors derive from an elderly woman with acute or convalescent COVID-19.

This clone was found a few times. The genes are TRBV30 and TRBJ2-2; D gene uncertain. With 0 bases removed from V and 4 bases from J, the gap between germline ends came to 6 bases. The CDR3 has 13 residues. Germline-derived CDR1 and CDR2 are GTSNPN and SVGIG (reference sequence). For the CDR3, the DNA is TGTGCCTGGAGTGTCGGTGGCACCGGGGAGCTGTTTTTT. Translation gives CAWSVGGTGELFF.

The chain recombines TRBV6-5 with TRBJ1-2; TRBD1 matches 9 bases. The germline V gene has CDR1 MNHEY and CDR2 SVGAGI. This CDR3 is 13 amino acids long. V lost 4 bases, J lost 6 bases, and 3 bases stayed unmatched. The CDR3 DNA follows: TGTGCCAGCAGTTTACAGGGGGCGAATGGCTACACCTTC. It encodes CASSLQGANGYTF.

The chain is built from TRBV9 and TRBJ1-1; TRBD1 matches at 7 bases. Per the germline V gene, CDR1 is SGDLS and CDR2 is YYNGEE. This CDR3 contains 13 residues. The V and J ends lost 2 bases and 4 bases, in that order; junction bases with no gene match: 2. CDR3 nucleotides: TGTGCCAGCAGCGTCCAGGGGGTCACTGAAGCTTTCTTT. This translates into CASSVQGVTEAFF.

The chain carries TRBV6-1 and TRBJ2-6; D unclear. In germline, CDR1 is MNHNS, CDR2 SASEGT. CDR3 length: 14 amino acids. Trimming left V 0 bases short and J 7 bases short, with 7 bases between. The CDR3 nucleotides read TGTGCCAGCAGTGAAGCGGGCAGAGCCAACGTCCTGACTTTC. Amino acids: CASSEAGRANVLTF.

This sequence joins TRBV18 and TRBJ1-1, with D perhaps matching TRBD1 (6 bases). This CDR3 is built from 15 residues. Germline assignment: CDR1 KGHSH and CDR2 LQKENI. Trimming removed 2 bases at V and 5 bases at J, with 15 bases between. CDR3 loop: CASSPTGRDGTEAFF. The DNA for the CDR3 is TGTGCCAGCTCACCAACAGGGAGGGATGGGACTGAAGCTTTCTTT.